Described below is a single T cell receptor (beta chain) sequence and its context. What it binds is not known. These data are taken from a study of T-cell reconstitution after alpha-beta-depleted transplantation in children. Study-wide findings and caveats: The study traced high day-60 TCRbeta diversity in some patients to surviving recipient T cells and thymic progenitors. Expanded graft clones numbering several hundred reportedly gave rise to alpha-beta T cells about two months after transplant. T cells produced anew were the main source of T-cell counts and diversity one year after transplant.

V was shortened by 2 bases and J by 6 bases, with 7 bases between the two germline ends. CDR1 and CDR2 (germline): SGHNT, YENEEA. The CDR3 loop spans 13 amino acids. Researchers prepared the TCRbeta library using unique molecular identifiers, the study reports. TCRdb reprocessed the PCR reads via MiXCR and lists one record per CDR3 protein. The data contain fewer than 250,000 distinct CDR3 sequences, roughly 15% of them singletons. J is TRBJ2-2 and V is TRBV11-3; D unclear. The TCR originated in a male patient aged 2 to 9 who had a stem cell transplant for acute lymphoblastic leukemia, so the T cells may come from the graft donor. The material was PBMCs, mostly from graft donor cells, obtained 360 days after TCRalphabeta/CD19-depleted stem cell transplant. In DNA form, the CDR3 reads TGTGCCAGCAGCTTATCGGTTCCCGGGGAGCTGTTTTTT. Translation: CASSLSVPGELFF.